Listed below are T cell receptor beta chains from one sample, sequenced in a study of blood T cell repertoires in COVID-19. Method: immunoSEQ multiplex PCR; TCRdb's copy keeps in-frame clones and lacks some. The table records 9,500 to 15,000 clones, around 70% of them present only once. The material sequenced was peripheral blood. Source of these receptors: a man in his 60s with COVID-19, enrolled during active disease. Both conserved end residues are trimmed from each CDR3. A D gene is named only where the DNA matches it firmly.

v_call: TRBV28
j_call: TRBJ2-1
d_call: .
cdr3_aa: ASRGGGSRNEQF

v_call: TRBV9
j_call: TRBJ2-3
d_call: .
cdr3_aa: ASSLRPADTQY

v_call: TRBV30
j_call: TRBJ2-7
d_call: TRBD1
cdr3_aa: AFLQGAYEQY

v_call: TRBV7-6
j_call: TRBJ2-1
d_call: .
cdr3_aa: ASSSPRGGGSYNEQF

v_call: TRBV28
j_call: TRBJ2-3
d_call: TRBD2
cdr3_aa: ASSLTFVAGASYTDTQY

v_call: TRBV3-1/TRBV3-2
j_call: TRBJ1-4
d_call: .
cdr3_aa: ASSQDLGGGEKLF

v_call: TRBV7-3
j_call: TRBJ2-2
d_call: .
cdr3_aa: ASSLRQAINTGELF

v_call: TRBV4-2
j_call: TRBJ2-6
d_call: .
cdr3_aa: ASSHPGLALSGANVLT

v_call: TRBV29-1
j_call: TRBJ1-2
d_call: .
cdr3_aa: SVGGGYGYT

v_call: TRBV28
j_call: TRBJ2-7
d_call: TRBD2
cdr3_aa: ASSLTIAGVGQY

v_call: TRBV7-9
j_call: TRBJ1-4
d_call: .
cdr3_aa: ASSLSQIDEKLF

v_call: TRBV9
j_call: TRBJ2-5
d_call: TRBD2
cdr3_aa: ASSEWAGVQETQY

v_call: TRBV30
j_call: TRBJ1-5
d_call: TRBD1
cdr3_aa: AWSPRDRGNQPQH

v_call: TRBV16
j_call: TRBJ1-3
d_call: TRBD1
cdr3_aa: ASSQVEGGKNTIY

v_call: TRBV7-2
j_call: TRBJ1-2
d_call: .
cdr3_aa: ASSLWGGHGYT

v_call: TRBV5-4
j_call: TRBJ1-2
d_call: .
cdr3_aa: ASSSTTGANYGYT

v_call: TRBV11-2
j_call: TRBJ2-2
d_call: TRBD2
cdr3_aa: ASSLRGTSGRAPGELF

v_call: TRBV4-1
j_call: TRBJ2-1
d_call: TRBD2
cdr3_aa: ASSQAELLAGGPNEQF

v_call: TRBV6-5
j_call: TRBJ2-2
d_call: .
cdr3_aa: ATDLATGELF

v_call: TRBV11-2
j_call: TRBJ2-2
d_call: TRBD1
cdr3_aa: ASSWDRGNTGELF

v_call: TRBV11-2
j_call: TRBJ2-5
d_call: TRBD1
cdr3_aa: ASSQTGESLGTQY

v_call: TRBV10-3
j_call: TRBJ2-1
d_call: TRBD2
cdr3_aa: AINTAGANEQF

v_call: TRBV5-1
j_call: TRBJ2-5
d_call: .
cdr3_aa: ASRWTVQETQY

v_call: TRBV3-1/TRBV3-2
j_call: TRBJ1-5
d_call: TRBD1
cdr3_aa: ASSPGQRNQPQH

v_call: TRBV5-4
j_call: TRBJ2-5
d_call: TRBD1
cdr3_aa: ASSIGTGQQETQY

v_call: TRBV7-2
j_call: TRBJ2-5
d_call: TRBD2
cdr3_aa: ASSLSGSSGQETQY

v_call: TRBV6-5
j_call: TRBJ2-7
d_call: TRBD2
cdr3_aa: ASRRGGYEQY

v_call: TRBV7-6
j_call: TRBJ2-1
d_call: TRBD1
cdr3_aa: ASSPKPGQGISYNEQF

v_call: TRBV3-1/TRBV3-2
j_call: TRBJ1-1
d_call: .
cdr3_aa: ASSQGGTEAF

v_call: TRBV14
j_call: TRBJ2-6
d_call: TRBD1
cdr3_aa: ASSLDRAKGYSGANVLT

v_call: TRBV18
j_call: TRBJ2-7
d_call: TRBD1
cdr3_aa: ASYSGTGNYEQY

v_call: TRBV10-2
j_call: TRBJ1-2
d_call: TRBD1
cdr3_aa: ASGLGTGYYGYT

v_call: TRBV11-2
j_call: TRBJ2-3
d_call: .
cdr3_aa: ASSPWTIRTDTQY

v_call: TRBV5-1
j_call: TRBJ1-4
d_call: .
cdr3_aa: ASSLGQGYEKLF

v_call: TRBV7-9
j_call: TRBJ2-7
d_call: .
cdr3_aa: ASSLDLRYEQY

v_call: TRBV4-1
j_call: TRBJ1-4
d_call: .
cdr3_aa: ASSQVGLMGEKLF

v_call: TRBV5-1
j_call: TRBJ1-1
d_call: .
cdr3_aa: ASRAGTEAF

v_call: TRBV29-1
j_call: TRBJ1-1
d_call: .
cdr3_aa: SVVHPGVDTEAF

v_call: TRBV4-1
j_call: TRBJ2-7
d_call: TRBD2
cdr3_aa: ASSQTSGGIYEQY

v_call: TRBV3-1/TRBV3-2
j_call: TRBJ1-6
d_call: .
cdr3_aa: ASSPRTSNSPLH

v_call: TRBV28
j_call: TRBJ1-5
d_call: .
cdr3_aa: ASSLLEWGESQPQH

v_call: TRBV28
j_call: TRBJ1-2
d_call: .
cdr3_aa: ASSLSQDLYGYT

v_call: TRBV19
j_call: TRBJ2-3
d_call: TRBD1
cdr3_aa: ASSPGTGHTDTQY

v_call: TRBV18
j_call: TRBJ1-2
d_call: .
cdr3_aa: ASSPGEAGYGYT

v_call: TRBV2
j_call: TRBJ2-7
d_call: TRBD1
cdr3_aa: ASSRDRGYEQY

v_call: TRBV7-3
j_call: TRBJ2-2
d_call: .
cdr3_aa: ASSSLAHANTGELF

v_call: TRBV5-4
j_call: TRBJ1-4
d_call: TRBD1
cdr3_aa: ATSGTENEKLF

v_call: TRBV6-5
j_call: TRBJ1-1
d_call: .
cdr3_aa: ASGRGNTEAF

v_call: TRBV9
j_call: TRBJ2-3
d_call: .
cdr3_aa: ASSVETPDTQY

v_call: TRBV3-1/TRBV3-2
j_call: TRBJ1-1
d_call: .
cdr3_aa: ASSQVRVLTNTEAF

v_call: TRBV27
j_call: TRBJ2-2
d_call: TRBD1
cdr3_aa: ASSSLTTGGTGELF

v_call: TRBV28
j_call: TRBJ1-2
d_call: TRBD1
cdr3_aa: ASTEGAVVGYT

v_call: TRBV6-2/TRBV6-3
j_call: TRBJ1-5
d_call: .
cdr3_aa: ASSRPGGNQPQH

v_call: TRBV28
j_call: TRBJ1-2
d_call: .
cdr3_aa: ASSYSQDYGYT

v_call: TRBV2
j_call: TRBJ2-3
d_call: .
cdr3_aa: ASSEYGRLTGRTDTQY

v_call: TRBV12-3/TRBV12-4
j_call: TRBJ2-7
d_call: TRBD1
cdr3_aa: ASRLTGANEQY